The sequence of this TCR beta chain was determined in a study of T-cell memory formation after mild COVID-19. Study-wide context: TCR clusters were mostly confined to one donor each.

This clonotype was counted a few times. The TCR alpha and TCR beta cDNA libraries, bearing sample barcodes and UMIs, were generated by 5'RACE using constant-segment primers. TCRdb reanalysed the 5' RACE reads using MiXCR and keeps one entry per CDR3 protein. This table holds about 560,000 distinct CDR3 sequences, 15% to 20% found once. CDR1 and CDR2 from the germline V gene are SGHTA and FQGTGA. This CDR3 has 16 amino acids. V dropped 5 bases and J dropped 5; count of bases not matched to a gene: 12. The V gene is TRBV7-3, the J gene TRBJ2-5; 9 positions agree with TRBD1. The TCR originated in an adult woman who had mild COVID-19 (a few samples of this study predate the infection). Cell type and time point are not known. Sequences were obtained from PBMCs or a T cell subset sorted from them (not recorded which). CDR3 sequence (DNA): TGTGCCAGCAGCGAGACCGGGACAGGGAGGTTGGAGACCCAGTACTTC. It yields the protein CASSETGTGRLETQYF. The full variable domain, with the rest looked up from reference TRBV7-3 and TRBJ2-5, is GAGVSQTPSNKVTEKGKYVELRCDPISGHTALYWYRQSLGQGPEFLIYFQGTGAADDSGLPNDRFFAVRPEGSVSTLKIQRTERGDSAVYLCASSETGTGRLETQYFGPGTRLLVL.